This TCR beta chain originates from a study of early T cells in non-severe SARS-CoV-2 infection. Study-level information: Chains were unpaired, as sequencing was done on bulk RNA from unsorted whole blood. General study findings and limits: Anti-spike CD8 responses were favored by VDJdb matching, which missed private and CD4 specificities.

The CDR3 totals 14 residues. Germline assignment: CDR1 MNHEY and CDR2 SMNVEV (reference sequence). V lost 2 bases, J lost 9 bases, and 7 bases stayed unmatched. This clonotype was observed many times. Its specificity is not known. cDNA molecules, individually, were tagged with unique molecular identifiers. TCRdb passed the 5' RACE reads through MiXCR, listing each CDR3 protein once. The sample holds about 64,000 distinct CDR3 sequences, over 4.5% seen once. The sample consisted of whole blood. J is TRBJ2-1 and V is TRBV27; 7 bases fit TRBD2. The receptor was derived from an adult who was a healthcare worker with PCR-confirmed SARS-CoV-2 infection or an uninfected control (not recorded which). CDR3 region: CASSLGVGGSEQFF. The CDR3 region has the DNA TGTGCCAGCAGTTTAGGCGTGGGAGGGAGTGAGCAGTTCTTC.